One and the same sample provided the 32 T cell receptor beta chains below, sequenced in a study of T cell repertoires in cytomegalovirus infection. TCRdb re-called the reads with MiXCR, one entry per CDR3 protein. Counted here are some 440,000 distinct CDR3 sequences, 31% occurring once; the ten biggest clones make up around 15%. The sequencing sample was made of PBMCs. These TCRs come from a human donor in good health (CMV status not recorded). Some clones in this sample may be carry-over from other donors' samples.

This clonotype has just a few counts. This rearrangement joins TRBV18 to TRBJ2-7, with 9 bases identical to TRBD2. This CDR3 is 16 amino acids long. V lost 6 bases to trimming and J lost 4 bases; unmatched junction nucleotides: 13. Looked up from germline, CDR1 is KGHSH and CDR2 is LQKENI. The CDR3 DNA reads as TGTGCCAGCTCCCCTAATAAAGCGGGGGGCCTTTACGAGCAGTACTTC. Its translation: CASSPNKAGGLYEQYF.

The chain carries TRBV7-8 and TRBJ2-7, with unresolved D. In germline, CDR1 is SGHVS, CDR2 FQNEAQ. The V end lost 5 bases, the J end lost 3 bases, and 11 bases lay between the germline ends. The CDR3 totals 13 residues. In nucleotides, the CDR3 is TGTGCCAGCAGCATAGGGCCTAACTACGAGCAGTACTTC. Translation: CASSIGPNYEQYF.

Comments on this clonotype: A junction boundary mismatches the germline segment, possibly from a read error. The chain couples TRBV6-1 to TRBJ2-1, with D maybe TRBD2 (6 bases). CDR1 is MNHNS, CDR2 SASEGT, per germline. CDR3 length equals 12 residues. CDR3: CASGEAGNEQFF. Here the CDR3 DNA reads TGTGCCAGCGGTGAAGCGGGCAATGAGCAGTTCTTC.

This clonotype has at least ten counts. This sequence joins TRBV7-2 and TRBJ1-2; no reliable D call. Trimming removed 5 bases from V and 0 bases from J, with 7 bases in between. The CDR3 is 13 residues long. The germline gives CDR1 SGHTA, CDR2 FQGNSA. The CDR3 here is CASSAPSNYGYTF. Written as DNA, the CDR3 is TGTGCCAGCAGCGCCCCCTCTAACTATGGCTACACCTTC.

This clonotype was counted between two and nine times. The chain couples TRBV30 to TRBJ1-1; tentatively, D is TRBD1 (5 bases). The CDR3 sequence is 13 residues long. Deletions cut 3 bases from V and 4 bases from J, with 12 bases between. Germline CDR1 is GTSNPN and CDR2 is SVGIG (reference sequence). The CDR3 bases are TGTGCCTGGAGGGGGGGGATCGTCACTGAAGCTTTCTTT. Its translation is CAWRGGIVTEAFF.

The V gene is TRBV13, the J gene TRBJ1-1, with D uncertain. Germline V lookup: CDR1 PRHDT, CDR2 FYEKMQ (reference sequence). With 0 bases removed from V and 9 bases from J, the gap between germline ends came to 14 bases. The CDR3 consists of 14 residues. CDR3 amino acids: CASSLGKRYSQAFF. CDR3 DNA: TGTGCCAGCAGCTTAGGAAAGAGATATTCCCAAGCTTTCTTT.

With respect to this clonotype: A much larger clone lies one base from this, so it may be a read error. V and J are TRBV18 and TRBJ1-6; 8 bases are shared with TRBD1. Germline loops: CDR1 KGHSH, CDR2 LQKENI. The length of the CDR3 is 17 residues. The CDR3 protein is CARSPLQGGFENSPLHF. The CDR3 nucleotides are TGTGCCAGATCACCGCTACAGGGGGGGTTTGAGAATTCACCCCTCCACTTT. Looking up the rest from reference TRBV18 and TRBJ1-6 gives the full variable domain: NAGVMQNPRHLVRRRGQEARLRCSPMKGHSHVYWYRQLPEEGLKFMVYLQKENIIDESGMPKERFSAEFPKEGPSILRIQQVVRGDSAAYFCARSPLQGGFENSPLHFGNGTRLTVT.

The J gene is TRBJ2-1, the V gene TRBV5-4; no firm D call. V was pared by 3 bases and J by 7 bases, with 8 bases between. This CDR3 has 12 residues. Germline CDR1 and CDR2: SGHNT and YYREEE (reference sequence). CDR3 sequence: CASSSTRNEQFF. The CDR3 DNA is TGTGCCAGCAGCTCTACACGGAATGAGCAGTTCTTC.

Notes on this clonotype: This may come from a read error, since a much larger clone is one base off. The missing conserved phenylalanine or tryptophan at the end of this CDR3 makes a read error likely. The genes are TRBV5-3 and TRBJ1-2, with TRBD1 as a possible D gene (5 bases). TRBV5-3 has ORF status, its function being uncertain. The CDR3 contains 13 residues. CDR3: CASSSTANYGYTL. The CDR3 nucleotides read TGTGCCAGCAGCTCGACAGCTAACTATGGCTACACCTTA.

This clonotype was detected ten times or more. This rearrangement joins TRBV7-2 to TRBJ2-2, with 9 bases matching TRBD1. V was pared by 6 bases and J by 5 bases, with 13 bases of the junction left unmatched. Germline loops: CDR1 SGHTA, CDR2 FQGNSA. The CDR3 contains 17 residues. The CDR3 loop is CASSYRDREGSTGELFF. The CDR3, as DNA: TGTGCCAGCAGTTATCGGGACAGGGAAGGGAGTACCGGGGAGCTGTTTTTT.

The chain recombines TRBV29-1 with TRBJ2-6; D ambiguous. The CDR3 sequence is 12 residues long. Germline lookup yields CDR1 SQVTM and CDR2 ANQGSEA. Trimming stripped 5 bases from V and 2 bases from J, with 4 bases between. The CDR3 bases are TGCAGCGTTCAGACTGGGGCCAACGTCCTGACTTTC. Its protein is CSVQTGANVLTF.

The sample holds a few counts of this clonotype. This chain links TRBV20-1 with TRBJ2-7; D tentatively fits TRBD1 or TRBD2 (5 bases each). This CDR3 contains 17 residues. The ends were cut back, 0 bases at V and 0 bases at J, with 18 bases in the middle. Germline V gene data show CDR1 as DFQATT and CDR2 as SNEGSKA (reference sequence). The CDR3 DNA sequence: TGCAGTGCTAGAGATCGCATCAGGGACCAGACCTCCTACGAGCAGTACTTC. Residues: CSARDRIRDQTSYEQYF.

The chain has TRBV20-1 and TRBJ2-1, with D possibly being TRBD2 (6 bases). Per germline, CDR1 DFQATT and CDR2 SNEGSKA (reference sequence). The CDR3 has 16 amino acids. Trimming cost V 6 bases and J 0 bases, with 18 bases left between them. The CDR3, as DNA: TGCAGTGCCCCTTCGTCGGGGGACTTCTCCTACAATGAGCAGTTCTTC. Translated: CSAPSSGDFSYNEQFF.

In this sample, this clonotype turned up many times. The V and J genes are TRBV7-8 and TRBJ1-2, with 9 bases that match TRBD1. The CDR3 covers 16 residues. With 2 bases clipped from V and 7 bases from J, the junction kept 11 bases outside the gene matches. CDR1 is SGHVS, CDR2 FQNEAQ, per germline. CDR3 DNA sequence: TGTGCCAGCAGCTTACCAGGGGGGAACAGGGGGCCTGGCTACACCTTC. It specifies CASSLPGGNRGPGYTF.

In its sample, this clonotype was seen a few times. CDR3 region: CASSLTGQALDTQYF. The CDR3 DNA reads as TGCGCCAGCAGCCTTACGGGACAGGCCTTAGATACGCAGTATTTT. The chain combines TRBV4-1 with TRBJ2-3, with 8 bases identical to TRBD1. The CDR3 contains 15 residues. The J segment lost 5 bases and the V segment lost 4 bases, leaving 8 bases of the junction unmatched. CDR1 and CDR2 (germline): MGHRA, YSYEKL.

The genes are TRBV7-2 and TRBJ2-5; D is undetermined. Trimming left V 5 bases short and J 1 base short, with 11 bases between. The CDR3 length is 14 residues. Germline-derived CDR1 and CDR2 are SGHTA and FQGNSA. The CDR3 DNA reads TGTGCCAGCAGCCTACAGATCCTCCAAGAGACCCAGTACTTC. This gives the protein CASSLQILQETQYF.

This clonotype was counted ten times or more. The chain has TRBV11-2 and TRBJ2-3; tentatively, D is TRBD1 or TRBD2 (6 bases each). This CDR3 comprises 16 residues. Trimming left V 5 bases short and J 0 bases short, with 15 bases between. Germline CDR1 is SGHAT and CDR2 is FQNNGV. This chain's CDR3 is CASSAGHSTSTDTQYF. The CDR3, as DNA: TGTGCCAGCAGCGCGGGACATTCCACAAGCACAGATACGCAGTATTTT.

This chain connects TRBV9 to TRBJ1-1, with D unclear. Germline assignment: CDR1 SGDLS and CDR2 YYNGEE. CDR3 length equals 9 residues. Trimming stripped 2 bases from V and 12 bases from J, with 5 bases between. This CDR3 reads CASSVPPFF. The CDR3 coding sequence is TGTGCCAGCAGCGTTCCCCCTTTCTTT.

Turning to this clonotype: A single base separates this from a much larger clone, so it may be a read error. CDR3 nucleotide sequence: TGTGCCAGCAGCTCGGGGTTCCAGGGACGGTCGTACAATGAGCAGTACTTC. Its translation is CASSSGFQGRSYNEQYF. The chain links TRBV7-8 to TRBJ2-1, with D possibly called TRBD1 or TRBD2 (5 bases each). The J call is in doubt because the DNA end fits TRBJ2-7 better. Germline V gene sequence: CDR1 SGHVS, CDR2 FQNEAQ. The CDR3 is 17 residues long.

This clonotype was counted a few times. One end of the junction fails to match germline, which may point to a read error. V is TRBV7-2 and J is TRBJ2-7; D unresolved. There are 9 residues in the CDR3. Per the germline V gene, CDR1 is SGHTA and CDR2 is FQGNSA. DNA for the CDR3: TGTGCCAGCAGCTGTCCGGATCCTTTC. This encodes CASSCPDPF.

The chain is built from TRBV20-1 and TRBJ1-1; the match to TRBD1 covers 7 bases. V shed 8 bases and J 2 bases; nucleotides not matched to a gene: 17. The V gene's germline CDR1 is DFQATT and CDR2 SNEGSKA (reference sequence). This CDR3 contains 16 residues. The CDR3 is CSPGDSGRFHNTEAFF. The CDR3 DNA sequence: TGCAGTCCTGGGGACAGCGGAAGATTTCATAACACTGAAGCTTTCTTT.

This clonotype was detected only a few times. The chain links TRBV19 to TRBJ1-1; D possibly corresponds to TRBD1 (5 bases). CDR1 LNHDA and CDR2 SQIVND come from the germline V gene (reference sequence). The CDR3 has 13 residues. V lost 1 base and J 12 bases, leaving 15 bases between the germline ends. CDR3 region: CASSIAPGRWTFF. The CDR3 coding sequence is TGTGCCAGTAGTATAGCCCCAGGGCGATGGACTTTCTTT.

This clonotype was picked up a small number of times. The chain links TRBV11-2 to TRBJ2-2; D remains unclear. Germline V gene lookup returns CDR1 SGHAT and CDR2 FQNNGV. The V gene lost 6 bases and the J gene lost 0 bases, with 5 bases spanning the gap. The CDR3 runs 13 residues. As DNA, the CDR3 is TGTGCCAGCAGTGAAACGAACACCGGGGAGCTGTTTTTT. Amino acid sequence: CASSETNTGELFF.

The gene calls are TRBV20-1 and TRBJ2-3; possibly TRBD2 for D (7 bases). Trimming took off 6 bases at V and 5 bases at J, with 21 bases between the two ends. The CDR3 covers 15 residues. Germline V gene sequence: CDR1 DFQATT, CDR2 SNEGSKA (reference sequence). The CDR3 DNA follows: TGCAGTGCGCCTCGGTTGGGGGGGCGGGGAGATACGCAGTATTTT. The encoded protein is CSAPRLGGRGDTQYF.

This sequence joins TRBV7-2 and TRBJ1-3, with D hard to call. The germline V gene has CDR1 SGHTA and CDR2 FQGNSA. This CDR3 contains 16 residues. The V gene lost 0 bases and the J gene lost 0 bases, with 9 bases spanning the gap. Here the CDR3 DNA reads TGTGCCAGCAGCTTAGCCGTCACTTACTCTGGAAACACCATATATTTT. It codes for CASSLAVTYSGNTIYF.

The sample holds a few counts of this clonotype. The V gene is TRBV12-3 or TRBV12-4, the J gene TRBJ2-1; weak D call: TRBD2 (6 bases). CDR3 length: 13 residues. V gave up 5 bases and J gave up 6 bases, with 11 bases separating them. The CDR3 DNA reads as TGTGCCAGCAGTCCAGGAGGGCTCAATGAGCAGTTCTTC. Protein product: CASSPGGLNEQFF.

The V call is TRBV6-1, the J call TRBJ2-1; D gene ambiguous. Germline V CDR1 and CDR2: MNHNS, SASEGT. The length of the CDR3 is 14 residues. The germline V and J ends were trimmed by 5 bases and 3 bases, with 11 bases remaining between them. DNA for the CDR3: TGTGCCAGCAGTTCAACCTCCCGCTACAATGAGCAGTTCTTC. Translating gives CASSSTSRYNEQFF.

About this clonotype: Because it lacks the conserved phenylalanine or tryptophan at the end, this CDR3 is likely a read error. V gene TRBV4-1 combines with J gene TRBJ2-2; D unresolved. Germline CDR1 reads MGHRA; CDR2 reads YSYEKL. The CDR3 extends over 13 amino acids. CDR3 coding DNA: TGTGCCAGCAGCCCCGGAGCAGACCGTGAGCTGTTTTTG. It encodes CASSPGADRELFL.

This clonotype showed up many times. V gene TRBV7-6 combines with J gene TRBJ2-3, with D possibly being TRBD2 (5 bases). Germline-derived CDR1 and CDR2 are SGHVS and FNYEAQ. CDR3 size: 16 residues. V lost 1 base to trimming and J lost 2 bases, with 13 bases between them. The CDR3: CASSLGTGGPTDTQYF. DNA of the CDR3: TGTGCCAGCAGCTTAGGGACGGGCGGGCCCACAGATACGCAGTATTTT. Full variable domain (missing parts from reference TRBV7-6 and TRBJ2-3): GAGVSQSPRYKVTKRGQDVALRCDPISGHVSLYWYRQALGQGPEFLTYFNYEAQQDKSGLPNDRFSAERPEGSISTLTIQRTEQRDSAMYRCASSLGTGGPTDTQYFGPGTRLTVL.

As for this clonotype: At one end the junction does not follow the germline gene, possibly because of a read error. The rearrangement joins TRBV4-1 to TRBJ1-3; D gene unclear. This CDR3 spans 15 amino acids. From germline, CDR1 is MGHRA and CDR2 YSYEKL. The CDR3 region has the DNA TGCGCCAGCAGCCAAGGACACTTCTCTGGAAACACCATATCTTTT. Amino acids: CASSQGHFSGNTISF.

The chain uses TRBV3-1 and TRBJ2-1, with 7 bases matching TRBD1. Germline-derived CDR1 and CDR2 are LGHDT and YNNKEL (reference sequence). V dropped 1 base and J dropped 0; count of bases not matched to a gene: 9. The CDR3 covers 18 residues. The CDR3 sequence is CASSQVLGTVSSYNEQFF. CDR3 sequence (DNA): TGTGCCAGCAGCCAAGTTCTCGGGACAGTGAGCTCCTACAATGAGCAGTTCTTC.

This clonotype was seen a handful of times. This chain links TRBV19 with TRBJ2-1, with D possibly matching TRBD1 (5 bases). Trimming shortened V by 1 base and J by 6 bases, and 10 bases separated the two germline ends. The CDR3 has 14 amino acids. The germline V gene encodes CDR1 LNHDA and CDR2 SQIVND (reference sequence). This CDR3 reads CASSIGGVGNEQFF. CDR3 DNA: TGTGCCAGTAGTATAGGGGGCGTCGGCAATGAGCAGTTCTTC.